The rows below give T cell receptor beta chains drawn from one sample of a study of blood T cell repertoires in COVID-19. Assay: immunoSEQ multiplex PCR; the TCRdb copy retains only in-frame clones and omits some. The sample lists about 170,000 clones, over 80% occurring once. The sequencing input was peripheral blood. The receptors were sampled from a woman of 80 years or more with active or convalescent COVID-19. Both conserved end residues are part of each CDR3. D genes are given only for firm matches. Where a row states a size, it is once, few, many or the class of an expanded clone; other rows omit it.

J: TRBJ1-1; V: TRBV7-2; size: NA; D: NA; CDR3: CASSLEIGRVNTEAFF; DNA: TGTGCCAGCAGCTTAGAGATTGGCAGGGTGAACACTGAAGCTTTCTTT
J: TRBJ1-1; V: TRBV12-5; size: NA; D: TRBD1; CDR3: CASGLVLGVDRLAPMNTEAFF; DNA: TGTGCTAGTGGTTTGGTATTGGGTGTGGACAGGCTGGCCCCTATGAACACTGAAGCTTTCTTT
J: TRBJ2-7; V: TRBV28; size: NA; D: TRBD1; CDR3: CASSTGTVVYEQYF; DNA: TGTGCCAGCAGTACCGGGACAGTTGTCTACGAGCAGTACTTC
J: TRBJ1-5; V: TRBV19; size: few; D: NA; CDR3: CASTPAGGGNQPQHF; DNA: TGTGCCAGTACCCCGGCCGGGGGAGGCAATCAGCCCCAGCATTTT
J: TRBJ1-4; V: TRBV29-1; size: NA; D: TRBD1; CDR3: CSIGTGPTNEKLFF; DNA: TGCAGCATAGGGACAGGCCCAACTAATGAAAAACTGTTTTTT
J: TRBJ2-2; V: TRBV9; size: NA; D: NA; CDR3: CASSVDREGTGELFF; DNA: TGTGCCAGCAGCGTAGACAGGGAGGGGACCGGGGAGCTGTTTTTT
J: TRBJ1-4; V: TRBV6-6; size: few; D: NA; CDR3: CASSSITSGFGLFF; DNA: TGTGCCAGCAGTTCCATAACCTCAGGGTTTGGACTGTTTTTT
J: TRBJ2-2; V: TRBV6-2/TRBV6-3; size: NA; D: TRBD2; CDR3: CASSRTSGSGELFF; DNA: TGTGCCAGCAGTCGGACTAGCGGTTCCGGGGAGCTGTTTTTT
J: TRBJ1-2; V: TRBV7-9; size: NA; D: NA; CDR3: CASSRGSRWYGYTF; DNA: TGTGCCAGCAGCCGAGGGAGCCGGTGGTATGGCTACACCTTC
J: TRBJ1-6; V: TRBV27; size: NA; D: NA; CDR3: CASRDSVGSPLHF; DNA: TGTGCCAGCCGGGACTCTGTAGGTTCACCCCTCCACTTT
J: TRBJ2-1; V: TRBV7-2; size: NA; D: TRBD2; CDR3: CASSLNGRAGGQNEQFF; DNA: TGTGCCAGCAGCTTAAATGGTCGGGCGGGGGGGCAAAATGAGCAGTTCTTC
J: TRBJ1-2; V: TRBV6-2/TRBV6-3; size: NA; D: NA; CDR3: CASSPIGTAGGYTF; DNA: TGTGCCAGCAGTCCCATCGGGACGGCGGGGGGCTACACCTTC
J: TRBJ1-5; V: TRBV2; size: NA; D: NA; CDR3: CASSGGGGNQPQHF; DNA: TGTGCCAGCAGCGGCGGGGGTGGCAATCAGCCCCAGCATTTT
J: TRBJ1-2; V: TRBV5-4; size: NA; D: TRBD1; CDR3: CASSTGQGTYGYTF; DNA: TGTGCCAGCAGCACGGGACAGGGGACCTATGGCTACACCTTC
J: TRBJ1-2; V: TRBV12-3/TRBV12-4; size: NA; D: NA; CDR3: CASLDGIYGYTF; DNA: TGTGCCAGCCTGGACGGGATCTATGGCTACACCTTC
J: TRBJ1-4; V: TRBV5-1; size: few; D: NA; CDR3: CASSPGLGGNEKLFF; DNA: TGCGCCAGCAGCCCCGGACTGGGCGGGAATGAAAAACTGTTTTTT
J: TRBJ1-1; V: TRBV2; size: NA; D: TRBD1; CDR3: CASRVDRADTAEAFF; DNA: TGTGCCAGCAGGGTGGACAGGGCCGATACGGCTGAAGCTTTCTTT
J: TRBJ1-1; V: TRBV7-3; size: NA; D: NA; CDR3: CASSLEGMNTEAFF; DNA: TGTGCCAGCAGCTTAGAGGGAATGAACACTGAAGCTTTCTTT
J: TRBJ1-6; V: TRBV6-2/TRBV6-3; size: NA; D: NA; CDR3: CASSYGLLNSPLHF; DNA: TGTGCCAGCAGTTATGGACTCTTAAATTCACCCCTCCACTTT
J: TRBJ1-5; V: TRBV6-2/TRBV6-3; size: NA; D: NA; CDR3: CASSEGGGIQPQHF; DNA: TGTGCCAGCAGTGAGGGGGGGGGCATTCAGCCCCAGCATTTT
J: TRBJ2-5; V: TRBV7-2; size: NA; D: TRBD1; CDR3: CASSRGQIETQYF; DNA: TGTGCCAGCAGCCGGGGACAGATAGAGACCCAGTACTTC
J: TRBJ1-1; V: TRBV5-4; size: once; D: NA; CDR3: CASSPPPLNTEAFF; DNA: TGTGCCAGCAGCCCCCCCCCGTTGAACACTGAAGCTTTCTTT
J: TRBJ2-2; V: TRBV4-2; size: NA; D: NA; CDR3: CASSQDRGTGELFF; DNA: TGTGCCAGCAGCCAAGATAGGGGAACCGGGGAGCTGTTTTTT
J: TRBJ2-7; V: TRBV27; size: NA; D: NA; CDR3: CASSTHAAQSSYEQYF; DNA: TGTGCCAGCAGTACCCACGCGGCTCAAAGCTCCTACGAGCAGTACTTC
J: TRBJ2-3; V: TRBV7-9; size: NA; D: TRBD2; CDR3: CASSTQAGQTDTQYF; DNA: TGTGCCAGCAGCACCCAAGCGGGGCAAACAGATACGCAGTATTTT
J: TRBJ2-7; V: TRBV6-1; size: once; D: TRBD2; CDR3: CASLSLRGVTYEQYF; DNA: TGTGCCTCCCTTTCCCTGCGGGGGGTAACCTACGAGCAGTACTTC
J: TRBJ1-6; V: TRBV9; size: once; D: NA; CDR3: CASSGYRDGDSPLHF; DNA: TGTGCCAGCAGCGGATACAGGGACGGCGACTCACCCCTCCACTTT
J: TRBJ2-6; V: TRBV20-1; size: NA; D: NA; CDR3: CSASDSAGANVLTF; DNA: TGCAGTGCTAGTGATTCTGCTGGGGCCAACGTCCTGACTTTC
J: TRBJ2-1; V: TRBV7-6; size: few; D: TRBD1; CDR3: CASSVGQGQYNEQFF; DNA: TGTGCCAGCAGCGTCGGACAGGGCCAATACAATGAGCAGTTCTTC
J: TRBJ1-3; V: TRBV5-6; size: NA; D: TRBD1; CDR3: CASTDGTGKMAGNTIYF; DNA: TGTGCCAGCACCGACGGGACAGGGAAGATGGCTGGAAACACCATATATTTT
J: TRBJ2-2; V: TRBV4-2; size: NA; D: TRBD2; CDR3: CASSQDGSGGGRTGELFF; DNA: TGTGCCAGCAGCCAAGATGGGTCCGGGGGGGGCCGAACCGGGGAGCTGTTTTTT
J: TRBJ2-2; V: TRBV19; size: NA; D: NA; CDR3: CASRYLTGANTGELFF; DNA: TGTGCCAGTAGATACTTGACAGGCGCGAACACCGGGGAGCTGTTTTTT
J: TRBJ1-5; V: TRBV10-3; size: NA; D: TRBD1; CDR3: CAISEGQGPNQPQHF; DNA: TGTGCCATCAGCGAGGGACAGGGCCCTAATCAGCCCCAGCATTTT
J: TRBJ2-7; V: TRBV18; size: NA; D: NA; CDR3: CASSPPGSTYEQYF; DNA: TGTGCCAGCTCACCCCCGGGATCCACCTACGAGCAGTACTTC
J: TRBJ2-7; V: TRBV3-1/TRBV3-2; size: NA; D: TRBD1; CDR3: CASSFAGTGAYEQYF; DNA: TGTGCCAGCAGCTTTGCCGGGACAGGGGCCTACGAGCAGTACTTC
J: TRBJ1-2; V: TRBV6-5; size: NA; D: NA; CDR3: CASSYPGDYGYTF; DNA: TGTGCCAGCAGTTACCCAGGGGACTATGGCTACACCTTC
J: TRBJ2-1; V: TRBV12-5; size: NA; D: TRBD1; CDR3: CASGPGEGANEQFF; DNA: TGTGCTAGTGGCCCTGGAGAGGGGGCGAATGAGCAGTTCTTC
J: TRBJ1-1; V: TRBV19; size: NA; D: TRBD1; CDR3: CASSWTGVRSTEAFF; DNA: TGTGCCAGTAGTTGGACAGGGGTTCGTAGCACTGAAGCTTTCTTT
J: TRBJ2-2; V: TRBV10-3; size: once; D: NA; CDR3: CAIRLQGGTGELFF; DNA: TGTGCCATCAGGCTACAAGGGGGCACCGGGGAGCTGTTTTTT
J: TRBJ1-2; V: TRBV5-6; size: NA; D: NA; CDR3: CASSFGVGGANYGYTF; DNA: TGTGCCAGCAGCTTTGGTGTCGGAGGCGCTAACTATGGCTACACCTTC
J: TRBJ1-4; V: TRBV27; size: NA; D: NA; CDR3: CASSRTVPRRKLFF; DNA: TGTGCCAGCAGCAGGACAGTACCTCGGCGGAAACTGTTTTTT
J: TRBJ2-7; V: TRBV7-2; size: NA; D: NA; CDR3: CASSSSRGLGEQYF; DNA: TGTGCCAGCAGCTCCAGCCGGGGGTTGGGGGAGCAGTACTTC
J: TRBJ1-2; V: TRBV7-3; size: once; D: NA; CDR3: CASSPAGYGYTF; DNA: TGTGCCAGCAGCCCGGCAGGCTATGGCTACACCTTC
J: TRBJ2-2; V: TRBV12-5; size: NA; D: TRBD2; CDR3: CASGLAGLAGSNTGELFF; DNA: TGTGCTAGTGGTTTGGCCGGACTAGCGGGGTCGAACACCGGGGAGCTGTTTTTT
J: TRBJ2-1; V: TRBV5-1; size: NA; D: NA; CDR3: CASSLFRTSGTLHNEQFF; DNA: TGCGCCAGCAGCTTGTTCCGCACCTCCGGGACACTTCACAATGAGCAGTTCTTC